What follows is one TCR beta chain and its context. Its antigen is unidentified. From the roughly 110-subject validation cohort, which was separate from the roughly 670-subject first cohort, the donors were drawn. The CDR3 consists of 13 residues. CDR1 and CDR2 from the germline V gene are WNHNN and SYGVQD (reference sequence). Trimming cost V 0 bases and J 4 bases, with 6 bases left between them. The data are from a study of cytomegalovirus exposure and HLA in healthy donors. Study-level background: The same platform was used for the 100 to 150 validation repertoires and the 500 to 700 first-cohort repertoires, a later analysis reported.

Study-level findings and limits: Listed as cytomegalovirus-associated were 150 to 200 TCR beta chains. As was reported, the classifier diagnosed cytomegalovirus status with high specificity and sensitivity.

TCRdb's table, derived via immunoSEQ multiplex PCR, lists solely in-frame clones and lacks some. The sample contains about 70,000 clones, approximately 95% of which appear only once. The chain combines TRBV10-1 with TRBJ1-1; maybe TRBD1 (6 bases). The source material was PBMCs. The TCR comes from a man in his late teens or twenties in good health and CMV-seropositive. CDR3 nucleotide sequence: TGCGCCAGCAGTGAGTCAGGGGGCACTGAAGCTTTCTTT. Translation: CASSESGGTEAFF.